A selection of T cell receptor beta chains follows, all from one sample in a study of T cell responses to AZD1222 COVID-19 vaccine. Produced via immunoSEQ multiplex PCR; TCRdb's table is partial and in-frame only. This table has tens of thousands of clones, roughly nine tenths appearing once. The material was peripheral blood, obtained 28 days after the second AZD1222 dose. The receptors shown here come from an adult who received the AZD1222 COVID-19 vaccine. Both conserved end residues are part of each CDR3.

TRBV5-6,CASQQIPQVEQFF
TRBV19,CASSRYQSSDEQFF
TRBV5-5,CASSNTGTATNEKLFF
TRBV6-1,CASSEVPRGPGEKLFF
TRBV10-1,CASSEYRGNSPLHF
TRBV6-5,CASSRTDSNQPQHF
TRBV3-1/TRBV3-2,CASSRDDQPQHF
TRBV15,CATSRVPVTYEQYF
TRBV4-1,CASSQDFASGLRYEQYF
TRBV5-8,CASSLAGYSNQPQHF
TRBV7-9,CASSLQGGISEAFF
TRBV9,CASSVAGDSNQPQHF
TRBV7-9,CASSPAGDSEKLFF
TRBV19,CASSIKAGNFYEQYF
TRBV20-1,CSASVTSGAPNEQFF
TRBV18,CASSPPLADTQYF
TRBV19,CASSRLSQNEKLFF
TRBV29-1,CSAGLGNLEAFF
TRBV5-1,CASSLAALANTGELFF
TRBV11-2,CASSFPLQEQYF
TRBV19,CASTPRGVTEAFF
TRBV6-5,CASSPPSNQPQHF
TRBV7-2,CASSLARGKAEKLFF
TRBV3-1/TRBV3-2,CASRQQGALYGYTF
TRBV5-6,CASSSSGGGNTIYF
TRBV9,CASSVGDPSSYNSPLHF